Described below is a single TCR beta chain sequence and its context. Antigen unknown. The V and J ends lost 1 base and 3 bases respectively, with 22 bases between them. The CDR3 spans 17 residues. Germline CDR1 and CDR2: DFQATT and SNEGSKA (reference sequence). Through a sample-barcoded 5' primer and a J-beta primer mix, a second PCR was run for roughly 6 to 12 cycles. The authors tagged each cDNA molecule using a template-switch adaptor with 12 random nucleotides. TCRdb re-called the 5' RACE reads with MiXCR, one entry per CDR3 protein. The profile shows around 800,000 distinct CDR3 sequences, about 46% of them singletons. The data are from a study of blood T cells in healthy people across ages. Study-level findings and limits: The study lacked donor CMV status, which possibly confounded expanded clonotype changes. Diversity of TCR beta correlated strongly with naive T cell percentage. Roughly linearly, TCR beta diversity per million T cells fell as age increased.

The chain uses TRBV20-1 and TRBJ2-7, with no clear D. The origin of this receptor is an elderly man in good health. Sequencing was performed on blood. CDR3 amino acids: CSARVVPKGQEYYEQYF. CDR3 in DNA: TGCAGTGCTAGAGTGGTCCCCAAGGGTCAGGAGTACTACGAGCAGTACTTC.